This entry lists 19 T cell receptor beta chains sequenced from one sample in a study of cytomegalovirus exposure and HLA in healthy donors (TCRdb year 2017). The library was produced with the immunoSEQ multiplex PCR assay. For the multiplex PCR, a mixture combining 60 forward primers for TCR Vbeta segments and 13 reverse primers for TCR Jbeta segments was used. TCRdb stores this immuneACCESS table with in-frame sequences only. Part of the clones is absent; in the studies checked, under half of the shortfall reflects unresolved V genes, and no reason is known for the rest. The sample table lists 200,000 to 250,000 clones, around 83% of them with a count of one. The biggest ten clones account for roughly a tenth of the sample. Source material: PBMCs. The receptors were sampled from a woman between 45 and 60 years old in good health and CMV-seropositive.

In DNA form, the CDR3 reads TGTGCCACCAGCAGAGATCAAAGGAGCGGGGGGGCCCAGACCCAGTACTTC. Protein sequence: CATSRDQRSGGAQTQYF. The chain couples TRBV15 to TRBJ2-5, with 10 bases aligning to TRBD2. V trimming: 0 bases; J trimming: 6 bases; junction bases outside the gene matches: 10. CDR3 length: 17 residues. Germline CDR1 is LNHNV and CDR2 is YYDKDF (reference sequence).

The V gene is TRBV15, the J gene TRBJ1-3, with a tentative D call TRBD1 (5 bases). Germline CDR1 and CDR2: LNHNV and YYDKDF (reference sequence). The CDR3 sequence is 15 residues long. The ends were cut back, 3 bases at V and 0 bases at J, with 9 bases in the middle. The CDR3 DNA sequence: TGTGCCACCAGCAGGACAGCGAGCTCTGGAAACACCATATATTTT. This sequence encodes CATSRTASSGNTIYF. Full variable domain (missing parts from reference TRBV15 and TRBJ1-3): DAMVIQNPRYQVTQFGKPVTLSCSQTLNHNVMYWYQQKSSQAPKLLFHYYDKDFNNEADTPDNFQSRRPNTSFCFLDIRSPGLGDTAMYLCATSRTASSGNTIYFGEGSWLTVV.

V and J are TRBV9 and TRBJ1-1; 7 positions match TRBD1. The CDR3 extends over 16 amino acids. The germline CDR1 and CDR2 sequences are SGDLS and YYNGEE. The V segment lost 2 bases and the J segment 3 bases; nucleotides outside the gene matches: 10. The CDR3 here is CASSVLPTGRDTEAFF. For the CDR3, the DNA is TGTGCCAGCAGCGTTCTCCCGACAGGGCGGGACACTGAAGCTTTCTTT.

The chain couples TRBV28 to TRBJ2-7; 10 bases are a match to TRBD1. This CDR3 region has 15 residues. Germline trimming cut 2 bases from V and 2 bases from J; bases unmatched to any gene: 3. Germline CDR1 and CDR2: MDHEN and SYDVKM. This CDR3 is CASSLPGQGPYEQYF. As DNA, the CDR3 is TGTGCCAGCAGTTTACCGGGACAGGGGCCCTACGAGCAGTACTTC.

The rearrangement links TRBV15 to TRBJ1-2, with D possibly being TRBD1 (6 bases). Trimming pared 3 bases from V and 9 bases from J, leaving 14 bases between. CDR3 size: 13 residues. CDR1 LNHNV and CDR2 YYDKDF come from the germline V gene (reference sequence). CDR3 sequence: CATSRDRGGRYTF. CDR3 nucleotide sequence: TGTGCCACCAGCAGGGATCGCGGGGGCCGCTACACCTTC.

The rearrangement uses TRBV18 and TRBJ2-7; D remains ambiguous. The CDR3 runs to 15 residues. V was shortened by 2 bases and J by 0 bases, with 11 bases between the two germline ends. Per the germline V gene, CDR1 is KGHSH and CDR2 is LQKENI. The CDR3 here is CASSPAGHSSYEQYF. CDR3 in DNA: TGTGCCAGCTCACCAGCAGGTCATAGCTCCTACGAGCAGTACTTC.

V usage is TRBV5-4 and J usage is TRBJ1-6; TRBD1 matches 7 bases. CDR3 length equals 15 residues. CDR1 SGHNT and CDR2 YYREEE come from the germline V gene (reference sequence). V shed 1 base and J 4 bases; nucleotides not matched to a gene: 2. The CDR3 DNA is TGTGCCAGCAGCTTGAGACAGGGTTATAATTCACCCCTCCACTTT. It codes for CASSLRQGYNSPLHF.

This chain connects TRBV2 to TRBJ1-1, with TRBD1 matching 9 bases. The length of the CDR3 is 14 residues. Trimming at V came to 7 bases and at J to 4 bases, leaving 7 bases not matched to a gene. Germline CDR1 and CDR2: SNHLY and FYNNEI. Here the CDR3 reads CASKRTGEGTEAFF. DNA of the CDR3: TGTGCCAGCAAACGGACAGGGGAAGGCACTGAAGCTTTCTTT.

The chain couples TRBV2 to TRBJ2-5; 11 nucleotides align to TRBD2. The junction had 6 bases not matched to a gene; V was cut back by 6 bases and J by 0 bases. The CDR3 runs to 16 residues. The germline gives CDR1 SNHLY, CDR2 FYNNEI. In DNA, the CDR3 is TGTGCCAGCAGAGCCGGGACTAGCGGAAACCAAGAGACCCAGTACTTC. Its translation is CASRAGTSGNQETQYF.

The chain carries TRBV14 and TRBJ2-3, with D perhaps matching TRBD2 (5 bases). Germline V gene data show CDR1 as SGHDN and CDR2 as FVKESK. CDR3 length: 15 residues. Trimming took off 6 bases at V and 2 bases at J, with 15 bases between the two ends. This CDR3 reads CASSPQRITTDTQYF. In DNA, the CDR3 is TGTGCCAGCAGTCCACAGCGGATTACCACAGATACGCAGTATTTT.

CDR3 amino acids: CASSLLFRGGYNEQFF. The CDR3 nucleotides are TGCGCCAGCAGCCTCCTCTTCCGGGGGGGGTACAATGAGCAGTTCTTC. This chain joins TRBV5-1 and TRBJ2-1; 8 positions agree with TRBD2. Germline V lookup: CDR1 SGHRS, CDR2 YFSETQ. The CDR3 extends over 16 amino acids. J was trimmed by 4 bases and V by 4 bases; bases with no gene match: 10. The variable domain in full, with the rest retrieved from reference TRBV5-1 and TRBJ2-1, is KAGVTQTPRYLIKTRGQQVTLSCSPISGHRSVSWYQQTPGQGLQFLFEYFSETQRNKGNFPGRFSGRQFSNSRSEMNVSTLELGDSALYLCASSLLFRGGYNEQFFGPGTRLTVL.

V usage is TRBV6-5 and J usage is TRBJ2-3; D is possibly TRBD1 (6 bases). Germline V gene sequence: CDR1 MNHEY, CDR2 SVGAGI. V lost 2 bases and J lost 2, with 14 bases in between. CDR3 length: 16 amino acids. As DNA, the CDR3 is TGTGCCAGCAGTTACCGGTTGGGACACCACACAGATACGCAGTATTTT. This sequence encodes CASSYRLGHHTDTQYF.

This sequence joins TRBV5-1 and TRBJ1-1; a possible D gene is TRBD1 (6 bases). This CDR3 comprises 14 residues. CDR1 SGHRS and CDR2 YFSETQ come from the germline V gene. The germline V and J ends were trimmed by 4 bases and 5 bases, with 15 bases remaining between them. CDR3 sequence (DNA): TGCGCCAGCAGCCGTACAGGGATTGGGACTGAAGCTTTCTTT. Translating gives CASSRTGIGTEAFF.

The rearrangement uses TRBV11-2 and TRBJ2-5; perhaps TRBD2 as D (5 bases). CDR1 is SGHAT, CDR2 FQNNGV, per germline. V gave up 3 bases and J gave up 5 bases, with 13 bases separating them. The CDR3 is made up of 14 amino acids. CDR3 bases: TGTGCCAGCAGCTTCCTCGGACTTAGGGAGACCCAGTACTTC. It is translated as CASSFLGLRETQYF.

The chain uses TRBV6-6 and TRBJ1-4; D call uncertain. V was shortened by 0 bases and J by 6 bases, with 14 bases between the two germline ends. Germline V CDR1 and CDR2: MNHNY, SVGAGI (reference sequence). The CDR3 runs 16 residues. This chain's CDR3 is CASSYSINVPDEKLFF. For the CDR3, the DNA is TGTGCCAGCAGTTACTCGATAAACGTTCCGGATGAAAAACTGTTTTTT.

The rearrangement links TRBV19 to TRBJ1-1; a weak D match, TRBD1 (6 bases). This CDR3 has 15 residues. With 6 bases removed from V and 1 base from J, the gap between germline ends came to 15 bases. Per the germline V gene, CDR1 is LNHDA and CDR2 is SQIVND (reference sequence). The CDR3 DNA sequence: TGTGCCAGTAGGGATATACAGGGTTCGAACACTGAAGCTTTCTTT. The encoded protein is CASRDIQGSNTEAFF.

V gene TRBV19 combines with J gene TRBJ2-7; D possibly corresponds to TRBD1 (5 bases). V was shortened by 3 bases and J by 5 bases, with 8 bases between the two germline ends. This CDR3 contains 12 residues. Germline CDR1 is LNHDA and CDR2 is SQIVND (reference sequence). The CDR3 loop is CASSIQQDEQYF. CDR3 sequence (DNA): TGTGCCAGTAGTATCCAACAGGACGAGCAGTACTTC.

This clone has more than one count but fewer than ten. This chain connects TRBV5-6 to TRBJ1-4, with 9 bases that match TRBD1. Germline loops: CDR1 SGHDT, CDR2 YYEEEE. There are 17 residues in the CDR3. V shed 0 bases and J 8 bases; nucleotides not matched to a gene: 11. The CDR3 loop reads CASSLGTSWDRDEKLFF. CDR3 bases: TGTGCCAGCAGCTTGGGTACAAGCTGGGACAGGGACGAAAAACTGTTTTTT.

At least ten counts were recorded for this clone. V is TRBV6-5 and J is TRBJ2-2; 7 bases fit TRBD1. The CDR3 has 14 residues. The V and J ends lost 6 bases and 4 bases, in that order; junction bases with no gene match: 5. The V gene's germline CDR1 is MNHEY and CDR2 SVGAGI. The CDR3 loop reads CASRKGGITGELFF. CDR3 bases: TGTGCCAGCAGGAAAGGGGGCATCACCGGGGAGCTGTTTTTT.